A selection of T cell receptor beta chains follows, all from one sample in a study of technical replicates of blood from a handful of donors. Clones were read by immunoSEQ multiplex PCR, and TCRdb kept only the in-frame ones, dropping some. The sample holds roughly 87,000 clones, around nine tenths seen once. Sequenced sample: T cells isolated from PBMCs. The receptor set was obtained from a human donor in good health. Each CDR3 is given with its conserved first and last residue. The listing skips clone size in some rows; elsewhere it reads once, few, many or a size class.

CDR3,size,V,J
CATLAGVTDTQYF,-,TRBV7-8,TRBJ2-3
CASSKDPSGRVWEQYF,-,TRBV19,TRBJ2-7
CASSGSTATEAFF,-,TRBV5-8,TRBJ1-1
CASRTETESNEKLFF,-,TRBV6-6,TRBJ1-4
CASSVTGSGANVLTF,-,TRBV9,TRBJ2-6
CASSLAPRITIGNTIYF,few,TRBV28,TRBJ1-3
CASTRALEPQHF,-,TRBV7-8,TRBJ1-5
CASSLPITGPGELFF,-,TRBV28,TRBJ2-2
CAWSRLDRDQETQYF,-,TRBV30,TRBJ2-5
CSAGTLYGYTF,-,TRBV29-1,TRBJ1-2
CASSEGHRYEQYF,-,TRBV9,TRBJ2-7